This entry lists 12 T cell receptor beta chains sequenced from one sample in a study of memory CD4+ T cells and cytomegalovirus serostatus. The sort gate was single viable CD3+CD4+CD8-CD45RO+ cells for memory CD4+ T cells. Produced via immunoSEQ multiplex PCR; TCRdb's table is partial and in-frame only. The table shows under 100,000 clones, with 75% to 90% occurring only once. Source material: memory CD4+ T cells from blood. The receptors were sampled from an adult in good health and CMV-seronegative.

The V gene is TRBV7-9, the J gene TRBJ1-1, with D perhaps matching TRBD1 (6 bases). Germline-derived CDR1 and CDR2 are SEHNR and FQNEAQ (reference sequence). The CDR3 consists of 14 residues. Trimming cost V 2 bases and J 5 bases, with 12 bases left between them. The CDR3 sequence: CASSLTGTRTEAFF. In DNA, the CDR3 is TGTGCCAGCAGCTTAACAGGGACTCGGACTGAAGCTTTCTTT.

Comment on this clone: An end of the junction does not agree with germline; a read error may underlie this. The chain carries TRBV7-7 and TRBJ2-2; perhaps D is TRBD1 or TRBD2 (5 bases each). Germline loops: CDR1 SSHAT, CDR2 FNYEAQ (reference sequence). The CDR3 covers 15 residues. The CDR3 protein is CASSLTTGRVGELFF. The CDR3 bases are TGTGCTAGCAGCTTAACAACGGGGCGTGTCGGGGAGCTGTTTTTT.

The rearrangement uses TRBV7-6 and TRBJ1-1; D remains unclear. This CDR3 spans 18 amino acids. The germline CDR1 and CDR2 sequences are SGHVS and FNYEAQ. The V end lost 7 bases, the J end lost 0 bases, and 24 bases lay between the germline ends. CDR3 nucleotide sequence: TGTGCCAGCACTGTGCGGGTTAGCGGACGGAACATGAACACTGAAGCTTTCTTT. It encodes CASTVRVSGRNMNTEAFF.

The chain employs TRBV2 and TRBJ2-4; either TRBD1 or TRBD2 may supply D (5 bases each). Germline-derived CDR1 and CDR2 are SNHLY and FYNNEI. The CDR3 sequence is 20 residues long. Trimming took off 7 bases at V and 0 bases at J, with 28 bases between the two ends. In DNA, the CDR3 is TGTGCCAGCACCATAATCCCGGGACCCGTGGGTTTTTTAGCCAAAAACATTCAGTACTTC. Translation gives CASTIIPGPVGFLAKNIQYF.

This rearrangement joins TRBV9 to TRBJ1-6; D is possibly TRBD1 (6 bases). V shed 2 bases and J shed 9 bases, with 12 bases lying between them. The CDR3 is made up of 14 amino acids. Germline V gives CDR1 SGDLS, CDR2 YYNGEE. For the CDR3, the DNA is TGTGCCAGCAGCGTCGACAGGCCTTCTTCACCCCTCCACTTT. It is translated as CASSVDRPSSPLHF.

V and J are TRBV4-3 and TRBJ2-2; TRBD2 matches 9 bases. V lost 1 base to trimming and J lost 6 bases; unmatched junction nucleotides: 3. The germline V gene encodes CDR1 LGHNA and CDR2 YSLEER. There are 15 residues in the CDR3. CDR3 nucleotides: TGCGCCAGCAGCCAAGTTTCTAGCGGGGCCGGGGAGCTGTTTTTT. Its translation is CASSQVSSGAGELFF.

This chain joins TRBV27 and TRBJ1-2; D is unclear. The CDR3 has 14 amino acids. Trimming took off 5 bases at V and 4 bases at J, with 14 bases between the two ends. The V gene's germline CDR1 is MNHEY and CDR2 SMNVEV (reference sequence). CDR3 protein: CASSPLGKVYGYTF. CDR3 nucleotide sequence: TGTGCCAGCAGTCCCCTGGGCAAAGTCTATGGCTACACCTTC.

J is TRBJ2-7 and V is TRBV2; D is perhaps TRBD1 or TRBD2 (5 bases each). V lost 7 bases, J lost 6 bases, and 16 bases lay in between. The CDR3 loop spans 13 amino acids. Germline loops: CDR1 SNHLY, CDR2 FYNNEI. The CDR3 loop is CASTPFAGSEQYF. The CDR3, as DNA: TGTGCCAGCACCCCCTTTGCAGGGAGCGAGCAGTACTTC.

This clone occurred a few times. The chain recombines TRBV10-1 with TRBJ1-1; D gene unclear. The CDR3 is made up of 13 amino acids. The V and J ends lost 4 bases and 8 bases respectively, with 14 bases between them. The germline CDR1 and CDR2 sequences are WNHNN and SYGVQD (reference sequence). DNA for the CDR3: TGCGCCAGCAGTGTAACAAGAGATGCCGAAGCTTTCTTT. This gives the protein CASSVTRDAEAFF.

The rearrangement uses TRBV5-4 and TRBJ2-7, with D uncertain. The V end was cut by 0 bases, the J end by 5 bases, with 9 bases between. CDR3 length equals 13 residues. Germline V gene sequence: CDR1 SGHNT, CDR2 YYREEE (reference sequence). The CDR3 DNA sequence: TGTGCCAGCAGCTTGGGGGCCGAGCACGAGCAGTACTTC. Translating gives CASSLGAEHEQYF.

The gene calls are TRBV5-1 and TRBJ1-1; D not resolved. The CDR3 totals 12 residues. Germline V CDR1 and CDR2: SGHRS, YFSETQ. V lost 1 base, J lost 6 bases, and 7 bases lay in between. The CDR3 protein is CASSLNDAEAFF. The CDR3, as DNA: TGCGCCAGCAGCTTGAATGACGCTGAAGCTTTCTTT.

This chain links TRBV2 with TRBJ2-5; TRBD1 matches at 8 bases. CDR1 and CDR2 (germline): SNHLY, FYNNEI. The CDR3 covers 14 residues. V shed 4 bases and J 4 bases; nucleotides not matched to a gene: 5. The CDR3 reads CASSGDRGRETQYF. CDR3 DNA: TGTGCCAGCAGTGGAGACAGGGGAAGAGAGACCCAGTACTTC.